The 19 T cell receptor beta chains below all came from one sample that was sequenced in a study of vaccination and CD4 T cells after COVID-19 (dated 2022 in TCRdb). Library prep was done by PCR. The reads were generated on an Illumina iSeq 100. DNA from cultured CD4+ T cells was subjected to TCR sequencing with the Oncomine TCR Beta short-read assay at the Johns Hopkins FTIC core. The public reads were run again by TCRdb, first through fastp at Q25 and then through MiXCR, and only productive beta chains were kept. Rows with one shared CDR3 protein collapse into an entry with the most common genes and DNA. A total of 7,500 to 9,000 distinct CDR3 sequences appear in this sample, less than 40% of them only once. Around an eighth of the sample rests with the top ten. The sample's treatment or condition label is to be understood as: roughly ten-day PBMC culture with coronavirus spike peptide pools or control peptides (ViraFEST assay). CD4+ T cells from unexposed donors were collected before the COVID-19 pandemic (2011-2018).

Their target antigens are unknown. Sequencing input: CD4+ T cells from blood, cultured in vitro. These receptors were taken from a human donor in good health.

The chain uses TRBV27 and TRBJ2-5; D assignment may be TRBD1 or TRBD2 (6 bases each). Germline CDR1 is MNHEY and CDR2 is SMNVEV (reference sequence). V was pared by 5 bases and J by 4 bases, with 17 bases between. The CDR3 contains 15 residues. CDR3 protein: CASSARYGGVETQYF. Written as DNA, the CDR3 is TGTGCCAGCAGTGCCCGGTACGGGGGCGTAGAGACCCAGTACTTC.

This rearrangement joins TRBV12-3 or TRBV12-4 to TRBJ1-1; perhaps TRBD1 as D (6 bases). V gave up 4 bases and J gave up 1 base, with 13 bases separating them. CDR3 length: 15 amino acids. The CDR3 spells CASSSQGRGNTEAFF. DNA of the CDR3: TGTGCCAGCAGTTCACAGGGCAGGGGGAACACTGAAGCTTTCTTT.

The chain joins TRBV19 to TRBJ2-2; TRBD2 agrees at 7 bases. The CDR3 contains 16 residues. Germline V gene sequence: CDR1 LNHDA, CDR2 SQIVND (reference sequence). The V gene end was trimmed by 3 bases and the J gene end by 5 bases; junction bases not matched to a gene: 9. The CDR3 region has the DNA TGTGCCAGTAGTATTCCCAGCGGGGTGGGGACCGGGGAGCTGTTTTTT. Encoded protein: CASSIPSGVGTGELFF.

The rearrangement uses TRBV20-1 and TRBJ2-7; TRBD1 matches at 8 bases. This CDR3 comprises 12 residues. The germline CDR1 and CDR2 sequences are DFQATT and SNEGSKA (reference sequence). V lost 5 bases to trimming and J lost 5 bases; unmatched junction nucleotides: 5. The CDR3 reads CSARRTGNEQYF. As DNA, the CDR3 is TGCAGTGCTCGTAGGACAGGGAACGAGCAGTACTTC.

J is TRBJ1-6 and V is TRBV19; TRBD1 is a possible D gene (5 bases). This CDR3 is built from 13 residues. Trimming removed 9 bases from V and 4 bases from J, with 10 bases in between. Germline-derived CDR1 and CDR2 are LNHDA and SQIVND (reference sequence). CDR3 sequence: CASAQVYNSPLHF. The CDR3 region has the DNA TGTGCCAGCGCACAGGTATATAATTCACCCCTCCACTTT.

The V call is TRBV5-4, the J call TRBJ2-2, with a possible D match to TRBD1 (5 bases). V lost 0 bases and J 6 bases, leaving 18 bases between the germline ends. The CDR3 has 17 residues. The germline V gene has CDR1 SGHNT and CDR2 YYREEE (reference sequence). CDR3 loop: CASSLEVWRQGAGELFF. Here the CDR3 DNA reads TGTGCCAGCAGCTTGGAAGTATGGCGGCAGGGCGCCGGGGAGCTGTTTTTT.

This clonotype was seen only a few times. The chain recombines TRBV20-1 with TRBJ2-7; D possibly corresponds to TRBD1 (7 bases). The CDR3 loop spans 14 amino acids. Germline values: CDR1 DFQATT, CDR2 SNEGSKA (reference sequence). The V gene lost 0 bases and the J gene lost 5 bases, with 14 bases spanning the gap. This CDR3 is CSARDIRGAHEQYF. Written as DNA, the CDR3 is TGCAGTGCTAGAGATATCAGGGGGGCGCACGAGCAGTACTTC.

The rearrangement uses TRBV5-4 and TRBJ2-2; D may be TRBD2 (6 bases). Trimming stripped 1 base from V and 1 base from J, with 11 bases between. CDR1 SGHNT and CDR2 YYREEE come from the germline V gene (reference sequence). This CDR3 has 16 amino acids. The DNA of the CDR3 is TGTGCCAGCAGCTTGTTCGGGACTCAGAACACCGGGGAGCTGTTTTTT. Encoded protein: CASSLFGTQNTGELFF.

V is TRBV15 and J is TRBJ2-1; D unresolved. CDR3 size: 13 residues. V lost 3 bases, J lost 4 bases, and 7 bases lay in between. Germline V gene sequence: CDR1 LNHNV, CDR2 YYDKDF (reference sequence). The CDR3 nucleotides are TGTGCCACCAGCAGTGGCCCATACAATGAGCAGTTCTTC. It specifies CATSSGPYNEQFF.

This clonotype was seen a few times. V and J are TRBV11-2 and TRBJ1-1, with D tentatively TRBD1 (5 bases). The CDR3 spans 12 residues. Germline-derived CDR1 and CDR2 are SGHAT and FQNNGV. Between the trimmed V and J ends, which lost 2 bases and 9 bases, there was a span of 10 bases. CDR3 protein: CASSLQGMKAFF. DNA for the CDR3: TGTGCCAGCAGCTTACAGGGAATGAAAGCTTTCTTT. Drawing the rest from reference TRBV11-2 and TRBJ1-1, the complete variable domain is EAGVAQSPRYKIIEKRQSVAFWCNPISGHATLYWYQQILGQGPKLLIQFQNNGVVDDSQLPKDRFSAERLKGVDSTLKIQPAKLEDSAVYLCASSLQGMKAFFGQGTRLTVV.

This clonotype was observed a handful of times. J is TRBJ1-2 and V is TRBV25-1; D is ambiguous. Germline loops: CDR1 MGHDK, CDR2 SYGVNS. V lost 2 bases, J lost 10 bases, and 8 bases lay in between. The CDR3 runs to 11 residues. CDR3 bases: TGTGCCAGCAGTGAAGGGGTCGCCTACACCTTC. Encoded protein: CASSEGVAYTF.

The V call is TRBV28, the J call TRBJ1-1, with D uncertain. Trimming took off 3 bases at V and 2 bases at J, with 7 bases between the two ends. This CDR3 is built from 13 residues. From germline, CDR1 is MDHEN and CDR2 SYDVKM. The CDR3 DNA follows: TGTGCCAGCAGTTTCTTTGGAAACACTGAAGCTTTCTTT. Protein sequence: CASSFFGNTEAFF.

The V gene is TRBV7-6, the J gene TRBJ2-1; 11 bases are shared with TRBD2. The CDR3 runs 19 residues. Germline V gene lookup returns CDR1 SGHVS and CDR2 FNYEAQ. The V segment lost 2 bases and the J segment 0 bases; nucleotides outside the gene matches: 9. CDR3 coding DNA: TGTGCCAGCAGCTTATTTGGTAGCGGGAGGGCCAGCTCCTACAATGAGCAGTTCTTC. This translates into CASSLFGSGRASSYNEQFF.

CDR3 in DNA: TGTGCCAGCACCACGGACAGGACGAACACCGGGGAGCTGTTTTTT. It codes for CASTTDRTNTGELFF. J is TRBJ2-2 and V is TRBV6-1, with 7 bases fitting TRBD1. The CDR3 loop spans 15 amino acids. With V trimmed by 7 bases and J by 0 bases, 5 bases remained unmatched. CDR1 and CDR2 from the germline V gene are MNHNS and SASEGT.

The genes are TRBV15 and TRBJ1-4; D gene unclear. From germline, CDR1 is LNHNV and CDR2 YYDKDF (reference sequence). CDR3 size: 14 residues. V dropped 5 bases and J dropped 8 bases, with 15 bases sitting between them. CDR3 in amino acids: CATSLEGPLEKLFF. The CDR3 DNA reads TGTGCCACCAGCCTCGAAGGCCCATTGGAAAAACTGTTTTTT.

The chain employs TRBV25-1 and TRBJ1-2, with D possibly matching TRBD1 (5 bases). Germline CDR1 is MGHDK and CDR2 is SYGVNS. Trimming pared 4 bases from V and 2 bases from J, leaving 11 bases between. CDR3 length: 14 residues. The CDR3 nucleotides read TGTGCCAGCAGTGCTGGGGGAGGCAACTATGGCTACACCTTC. Its translation is CASSAGGGNYGYTF.

The rearrangement links TRBV2 to TRBJ2-6; D ambiguous. Germline V gives CDR1 SNHLY, CDR2 FYNNEI. This CDR3 is 14 amino acids long. The V and J ends lost 10 bases and 0 bases respectively, with 10 bases between them. DNA for the CDR3: TGTGCCACCCAAACTAACTCTGGGGCCAACGTCCTGACTTTC. This codes for CATQTNSGANVLTF.

The chain employs TRBV7-8 and TRBJ1-5, with 9 positions matching TRBD1. Germline-derived CDR1 and CDR2 are SGHVS and FQNEAQ. CDR3 length: 14 amino acids. Trimming at V came to 6 bases and at J to 4 bases, leaving 4 bases not matched to a gene. The DNA of the CDR3 is TGTGCCAGCAGATTGACAGGGGGTAATCAGCCCCAGCATTTT. This translates into CASRLTGGNQPQHF.

The J gene is TRBJ2-4, the V gene TRBV7-8; D is perhaps TRBD1 or TRBD2 (5 bases each). Trimming left V 5 bases short and J 0 bases short, with 17 bases between. Germline V CDR1 and CDR2: SGHVS, FQNEAQ. The CDR3 sequence is 17 residues long. The DNA for the CDR3 is TGTGCCAGCAGCCCACTAGTACCGGGGCTAGCCAAAAACATTCAGTACTTC. It is translated as CASSPLVPGLAKNIQYF.